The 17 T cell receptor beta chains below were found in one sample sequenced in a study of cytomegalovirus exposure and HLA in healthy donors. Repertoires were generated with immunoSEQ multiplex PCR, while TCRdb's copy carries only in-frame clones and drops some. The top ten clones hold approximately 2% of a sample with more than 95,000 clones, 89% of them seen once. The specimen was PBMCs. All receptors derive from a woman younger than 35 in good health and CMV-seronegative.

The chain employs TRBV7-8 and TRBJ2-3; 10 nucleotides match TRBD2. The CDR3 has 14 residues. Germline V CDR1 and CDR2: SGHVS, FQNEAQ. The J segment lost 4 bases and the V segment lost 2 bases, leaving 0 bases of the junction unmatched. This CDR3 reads CASSLLAGADTQYF. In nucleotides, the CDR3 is TGTGCCAGCAGCTTACTAGCGGGGGCAGATACGCAGTATTTT.

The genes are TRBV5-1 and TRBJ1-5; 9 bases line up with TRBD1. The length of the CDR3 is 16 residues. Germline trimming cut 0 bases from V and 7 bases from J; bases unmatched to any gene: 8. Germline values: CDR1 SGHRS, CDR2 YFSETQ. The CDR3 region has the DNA TGCGCCAGCAGCTTGGGGGATAGACAGGGGGGCCAGCCCCAGCATTTT. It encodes CASSLGDRQGGQPQHF.

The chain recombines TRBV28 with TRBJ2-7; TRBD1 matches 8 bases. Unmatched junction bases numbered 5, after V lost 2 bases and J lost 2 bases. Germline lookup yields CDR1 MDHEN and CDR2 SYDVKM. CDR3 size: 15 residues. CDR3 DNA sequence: TGTGCCAGCAGTTTACCGGGACAGGTCACCTACGAGCAGTACTTC. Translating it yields CASSLPGQVTYEQYF.

The CDR3 DNA is TGCGCCAGCAGCCAAGTTATCGCTAGCGGGTCCGCCTACGAGCAGTACTTC. It encodes CASSQVIASGSAYEQYF. J is TRBJ2-7 and V is TRBV4-1; TRBD2 matches at 8 bases. This CDR3 is built from 17 residues. Germline V gene data show CDR1 as MGHRA and CDR2 as YSYEKL. The V segment lost 1 base and the J segment 2 bases; nucleotides outside the gene matches: 10.

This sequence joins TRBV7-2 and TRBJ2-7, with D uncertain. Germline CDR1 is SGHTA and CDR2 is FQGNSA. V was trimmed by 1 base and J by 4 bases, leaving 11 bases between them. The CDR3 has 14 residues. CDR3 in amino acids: CASSLVFEQYEQYF. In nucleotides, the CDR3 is TGTGCCAGCAGCTTAGTGTTCGAACAGTACGAGCAGTACTTC. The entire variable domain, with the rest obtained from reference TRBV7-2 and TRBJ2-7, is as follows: GAGVSQSPSNKVTEKGKDVELRCDPISGHTALYWYRQSLGQGLEFLIYFQGNSAPDKSGLPSDRFSAERTGGSVSTLTIQRTQQEDSAVYLCASSLVFEQYEQYFGPGTRLTVT.

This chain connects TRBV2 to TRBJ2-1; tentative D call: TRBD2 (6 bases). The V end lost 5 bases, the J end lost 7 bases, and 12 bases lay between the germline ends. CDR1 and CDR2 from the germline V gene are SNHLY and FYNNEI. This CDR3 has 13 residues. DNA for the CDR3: TGTGCCAGCAGTTCGGGAGTGAGGAATGAGCAGTTCTTC. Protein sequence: CASSSGVRNEQFF.

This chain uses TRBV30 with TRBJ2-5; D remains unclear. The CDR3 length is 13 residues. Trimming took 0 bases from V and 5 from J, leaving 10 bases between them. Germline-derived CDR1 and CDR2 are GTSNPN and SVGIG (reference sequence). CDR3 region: CAWSVRVGETQYF. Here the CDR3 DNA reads TGTGCCTGGAGTGTACGGGTCGGGGAGACCCAGTACTTC.

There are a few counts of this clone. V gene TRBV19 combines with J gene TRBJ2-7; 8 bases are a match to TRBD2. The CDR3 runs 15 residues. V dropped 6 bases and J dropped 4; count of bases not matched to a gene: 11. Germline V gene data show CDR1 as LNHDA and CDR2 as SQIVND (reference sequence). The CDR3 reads CASRDPGGPRYEQYF. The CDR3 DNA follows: TGTGCCAGTAGGGATCCGGGAGGGCCTCGTTACGAGCAGTACTTC.

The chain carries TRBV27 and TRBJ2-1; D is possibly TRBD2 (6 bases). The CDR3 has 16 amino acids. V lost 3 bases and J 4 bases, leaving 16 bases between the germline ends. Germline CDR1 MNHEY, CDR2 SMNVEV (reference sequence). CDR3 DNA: TGTGCCAGCAGTTTCGGACTCGGGACTTTATACAATGAGCAGTTCTTC. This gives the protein CASSFGLGTLYNEQFF.

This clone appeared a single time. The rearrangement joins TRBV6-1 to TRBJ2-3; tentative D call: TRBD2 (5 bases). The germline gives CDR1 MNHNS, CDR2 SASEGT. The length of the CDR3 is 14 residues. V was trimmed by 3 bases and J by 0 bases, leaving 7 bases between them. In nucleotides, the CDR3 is TGTGCCAGCAGTGAGACTACTAGCACAGATACGCAGTATTTT. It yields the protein CASSETTSTDTQYF.

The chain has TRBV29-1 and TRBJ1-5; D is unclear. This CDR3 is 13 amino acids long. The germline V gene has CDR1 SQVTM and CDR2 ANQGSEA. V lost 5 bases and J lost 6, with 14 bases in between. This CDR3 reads CSVLVSRGQPQHF. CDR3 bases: TGCAGCGTTTTAGTAAGTAGAGGTCAGCCCCAGCATTTT.

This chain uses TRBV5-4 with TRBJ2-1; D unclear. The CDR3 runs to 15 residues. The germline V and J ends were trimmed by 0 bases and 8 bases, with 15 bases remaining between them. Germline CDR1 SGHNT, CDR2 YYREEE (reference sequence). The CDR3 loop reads CASSLVRWIRHEQFF. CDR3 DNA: TGTGCCAGCAGCTTGGTCAGGTGGATACGTCATGAGCAGTTCTTC. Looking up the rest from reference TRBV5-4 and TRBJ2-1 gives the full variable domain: ETGVTQSPTHLIKTRGQQVTLRCSSQSGHNTVSWYQQALGQGPQFIFQYYREEENGRGNFPPRFSGLQFPNYSSELNVNALELDDSALYLCASSLVRWIRHEQFFGPGTRLTVL.

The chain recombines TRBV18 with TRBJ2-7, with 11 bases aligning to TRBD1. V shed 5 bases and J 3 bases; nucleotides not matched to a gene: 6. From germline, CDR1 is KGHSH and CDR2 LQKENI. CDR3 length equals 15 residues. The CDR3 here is CASSARDRGFYEQYF. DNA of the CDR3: TGTGCCAGCTCAGCCCGGGACAGGGGGTTCTACGAGCAGTACTTC.

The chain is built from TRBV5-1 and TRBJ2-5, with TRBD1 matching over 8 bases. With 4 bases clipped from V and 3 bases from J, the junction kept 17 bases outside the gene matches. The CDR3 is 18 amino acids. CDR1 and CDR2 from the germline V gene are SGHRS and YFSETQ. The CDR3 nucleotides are TGCGCCAGCAGCCGGGGGACAGGCGCTGAATCGCATAAAGAGACCCAGTACTTC. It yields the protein CASSRGTGAESHKETQYF.

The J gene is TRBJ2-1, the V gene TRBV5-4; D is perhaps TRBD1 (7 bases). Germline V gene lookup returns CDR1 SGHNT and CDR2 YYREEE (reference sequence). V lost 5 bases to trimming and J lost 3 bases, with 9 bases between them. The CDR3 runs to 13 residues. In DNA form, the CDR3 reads TGTGCCAGCAGGCGGGACAGCTACAATGAGCAGTTCTTC. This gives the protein CASRRDSYNEQFF.

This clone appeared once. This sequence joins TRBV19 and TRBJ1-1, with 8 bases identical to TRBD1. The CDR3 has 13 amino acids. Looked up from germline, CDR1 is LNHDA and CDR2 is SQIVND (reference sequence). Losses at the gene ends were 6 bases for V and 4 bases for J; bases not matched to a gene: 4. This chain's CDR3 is CASRTGAVTEAFF. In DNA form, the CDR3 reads TGTGCCAGTAGGACAGGGGCGGTCACTGAAGCTTTCTTT.

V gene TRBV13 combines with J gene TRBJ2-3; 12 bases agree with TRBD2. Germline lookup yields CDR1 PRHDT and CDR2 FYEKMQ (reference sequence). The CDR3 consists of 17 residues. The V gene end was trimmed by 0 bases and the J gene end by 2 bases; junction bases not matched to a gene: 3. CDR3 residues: CASSLGLAGGYTDTQYF. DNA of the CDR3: TGTGCCAGCAGCTTAGGCCTAGCGGGAGGGTACACAGATACGCAGTATTTT.